This entry is about one TCR beta chain. Treatment defined: some 20 received Ad26.COV2.S at low or high dose, single or two shots; roughly 5 received placebo; per-sample allocation not given. Day 63 after the first vaccine or placebo injection was the time point for sampling. This specimen comes from a study of Ad26.COV2.S vaccination and SARS-CoV-2 variants. Profiling relied on immunoSEQ multiplex PCR, and the TCRdb table lists in-frame clones only, not all of them. The table includes 200,000 to 250,000 clones, approximately 90% detected once. The receptor was isolated from a person aged 18-60 years who received the Ad26.COV2.S COVID-19 vaccine or a placebo. The sample consisted of peripheral blood, taken in a trial of Ad26.COV2.S vaccine versus placebo.

The CDR3 is CASSLHRGDPYNSPLHF. The CDR3, as DNA: TGTGCCAGCAGTTTGCACAGGGGAGACCCCTATAATTCACCCCTCCACTTT. The genes are TRBV28 and TRBJ1-6; 7 nucleotides match TRBD1. In germline, CDR1 is MDHEN, CDR2 SYDVKM. With 3 bases clipped from V and 2 bases from J, the junction kept 7 bases outside the gene matches. This CDR3 is built from 17 residues. Filled out from reference TRBV28 and TRBJ1-6, the complete variable domain reads DVKVTQSSRYLVKRTGEKVFLECVQDMDHENMFWYRQDPGLGLRLIYFSYDVKMKEKGDIPEGYSVSREKKERFSLILESASTNQTSMYLCASSLHRGDPYNSPLHFGNGTRLTVT.